What follows describes a single T cell receptor beta chain. Its antigen is not identified. CDR1 SQVTM and CDR2 ANQGSEA come from the germline V gene. The V gene lost 7 bases and the J gene lost 2 bases, with 17 bases spanning the gap. The CDR3 is 14 residues long. This entry is derived from a study of CD8+ T cells in alopecia areata. The study team obtained lesional scalp punch biopsies and peripheral blood from alopecia areata patients. PBMCs provided sorted CD4+ and CD8+ T cells. The authors extracted RNA and reverse transcribed it into cDNA as the sequencing template. Assay: immunoSEQ multiplex PCR; the TCRdb copy retains only in-frame clones and omits some. The sample lists 100,000 to 120,000 clones; under 60% were seen once. Study-level results: In patients, TCRs were shared less clearly than in mice, and HLA may possibly be involved.

V is TRBV29-1 and J is TRBJ1-2; D remains unclear. This sequence was found in a human donor with alopecia areata. Sequenced input: NKG2D-low CD8+ T cells sorted from blood. In DNA, the CDR3 is TGCAGCGCTTGGGTTAAGACACGCAACTATGGCTACACCTTC. Its translation is CSAWVKTRNYGYTF. The whole variable domain, filled in from reference TRBV29-1 and TRBJ1-2, reads SAVISQKPSRDICQRGTSLTIQCQVDSQVTMMFWYRQQPGQSLTLIATANQGSEATYESGFVIDKFPISRPNLTFSTLTVSNMSPEDSSIYLCSAWVKTRNYGYTFGSGTRLTVV.